A single sample gave rise to the 29 T cell receptor beta chains below, sequenced in a study of CD8+CD57+ T cells in acquired aplastic anemia. Genomic DNA served as template for TCR beta VDJ and CDR3 profiling. TCRdb recomputed calls from the reads with MiXCR, one row per CDR3 protein. The data hold 180,000 or so distinct CDR3 sequences, with 48% observed a single time. All sequencing subjects had displayed CD8+CD57+ cell expansion on flow cytometry. Material for sequencing was sorted CD4+, CD8+, or CD8+CD57+ T cells (not recorded which) from PBMCs. These receptors were obtained from a human donor with aplastic anemia.

V usage is TRBV5-4 and J usage is TRBJ2-5; 13 bases are a match to TRBD2. This CDR3 spans 15 amino acids. Per the germline V gene, CDR1 is SGHNT and CDR2 is YYREEE (reference sequence). J was trimmed by 5 bases and V by 4 bases; bases with no gene match: 5. CDR3 sequence: CASSQTSGGRETQYF. The CDR3 nucleotides are TGTGCCAGCAGCCAGACTAGCGGGGGGCGTGAGACCCAGTACTTC.

This clonotype was picked up a small number of times. An end of the junction does not agree with germline; a read error may underlie this. J is TRBJ1-5 and V is TRBV3-1; tentative D call: TRBD1 (5 bases). Germline V gene sequence: CDR1 LGHDT, CDR2 YNNKEL (reference sequence). The CDR3 covers 13 residues. The CDR3 loop reads CASSQDQGQPPHF. CDR3 DNA sequence: TGTGCCAGCAGCCAAGATCAGGGCCAGCCCCCGCATTTT.

This clonotype came up many times. The chain joins TRBV5-1 to TRBJ1-5; D is perhaps TRBD1 (5 bases). This CDR3 is built from 16 residues. Germline CDR1 SGHRS, CDR2 YFSETQ. Trimming took off 4 bases at V and 0 bases at J, with 14 bases between the two ends. CDR3 amino acids: CASSTGTGDSNQPQHF. The CDR3 DNA reads as TGCGCCAGCAGCACGGGGACGGGGGATAGCAATCAGCCCCAGCATTTT.

This clonotype was seen only a few times. The chain links TRBV3-1 to TRBJ1-1; no reliable D call. The germline V and J ends were trimmed by 2 bases and 2 bases, with 6 bases remaining between them. The CDR3 is 13 residues long. CDR1 is LGHDT, CDR2 YNNKEL, per germline (reference sequence). This chain's CDR3 is CASSQKGNTEAFF. The CDR3 DNA reads as TGTGCCAGCAGCCAAAAGGGTAACACTGAAGCTTTCTTT. Full variable domain (outside the CDR3, taken from reference TRBV3-1 and TRBJ1-1): DTAVSQTPKYLVTQMGNDKSIKCEQNLGHDTMYWYKQDSKKFLKIMFSYNNKELIINETVPNRFSPKSPDKAHLNLHINSLELGDSAVYFCASSQKGNTEAFFGQGTRLTVV.

This clonotype was counted many times. The V call is TRBV7-9, the J call TRBJ2-2; no definite D call. Germline CDR1 and CDR2: SEHNR and FQNEAQ (reference sequence). Trimming removed 4 bases at V and 5 bases at J, with 5 bases between. The length of the CDR3 is 12 residues. The CDR3 is CASSSQTGELFF. The CDR3 DNA sequence: TGTGCCAGCAGCTCACAGACCGGGGAGCTGTTTTTT. The whole variable domain, filled in from reference TRBV7-9 and TRBJ2-2, reads DTGVSQNPRHKITKRGQNVTFRCDPISEHNRLYWYRQTLGQGPEFLTYFQNEAQLEKSRLLSDRFSAERPKGSFSTLEIQRTEQGDSAMYLCASSSQTGELFFGEGSRLTVL.

The chain links TRBV29-1 to TRBJ2-7; TRBD1 might be the D (6 bases). The V and J ends lost 8 bases and 3 bases respectively, with 11 bases between them. The CDR3 has 11 residues. Looked up from germline, CDR1 is SQVTM and CDR2 is ANQGSEA. DNA for the CDR3: TGCAGCTTAGGACAGTTCTACGAGCAGTACTTC. Protein: CSLGQFYEQYF.

V is TRBV10-1 and J is TRBJ2-2, with D tentatively TRBD1 (6 bases). Germline assignment: CDR1 WNHNN and CDR2 SYGVQD (reference sequence). The CDR3 has 14 amino acids. With 3 bases removed from V and 6 bases from J, the gap between germline ends came to 11 bases. The CDR3 coding sequence is TGCGCCAGCAGTGATGGGACACAGGCCGGGGAGCTGTTTTTT. This codes for CASSDGTQAGELFF.

This clonotype was detected ten times or more. This CDR3 is CASSSSPAGIHEQYF. The CDR3 nucleotides are TGCGCCAGCAGCTCGTCCCCCGCAGGGATCCACGAGCAGTACTTC. This rearrangement joins TRBV5-1 to TRBJ2-7; a weak D match, TRBD1 (5 bases). The V end was cut by 3 bases, the J end by 5 bases, with 18 bases between. The CDR3 is 15 amino acids. The V gene's germline CDR1 is SGHRS and CDR2 YFSETQ.

The chain joins TRBV2 to TRBJ1-1; D unresolved. The V gene's germline CDR1 is SNHLY and CDR2 FYNNEI. V was shortened by 11 bases and J by 1 base, with 17 bases between the two germline ends. This CDR3 region has 14 residues. The CDR3 region is CAAKSTARNTEAFF. CDR3 bases: TGTGCCGCGAAATCTACAGCGAGGAACACTGAAGCTTTCTTT.

This clonotype was observed at least ten times. The V call is TRBV24-1, the J call TRBJ2-4, with 11 nucleotides matching TRBD1. The trim removed 5 bases at V and 9 bases at J, leaving 5 bases unmatched. From germline, CDR1 is KGHDR and CDR2 SFDVKD. This CDR3 is built from 14 residues. CDR3 nucleotides: TGTGCCACCAGTGGGGACAGGGGGGGAGGCATTCAGTACTTC. This gives the protein CATSGDRGGGIQYF.

The chain combines TRBV15 with TRBJ2-7; D ambiguous. Germline V CDR1 and CDR2: LNHNV, YYDKDF (reference sequence). The CDR3 runs to 15 residues. V was cut by 3 bases and J by 0 bases, with 12 bases left in between. In DNA form, the CDR3 reads TGTGCCACCAGCAGCGCGGACGCGCACTCCTACGAGCAGTACTTC. This codes for CATSSADAHSYEQYF.

CDR3 region: CASKLAGACNEQFF. Written as DNA, the CDR3 is TGTGCCAGTAAGCTAGCGGGGGCCTGCAATGAGCAGTTCTTC. The V call is TRBV19, the J call TRBJ2-1; TRBD2 agrees at 10 bases. Germline CDR1 and CDR2: LNHDA and SQIVND (reference sequence). J was trimmed by 6 bases and V by 7 bases; bases with no gene match: 6. The CDR3 length is 14 residues.

Concerning this clonotype: An end of the junction does not agree with germline; a read error may underlie this. The CDR3 sequence is CASTRGGGGAVADTQYF. DNA for the CDR3: TGCGCCAGCACCCGGGGAGGCGGGGGGGCCGTGGCAGATACGCAGTACTTT. The chain carries TRBV5-1 and TRBJ2-3; 9 positions match TRBD2. The CDR3 spans 17 residues. Looked up from germline, CDR1 is SGHRS and CDR2 is YFSETQ.

This clonotype was observed once. The V call is TRBV5-1, the J call TRBJ2-3; 8 positions match TRBD1. Germline CDR1 is SGHRS and CDR2 is YFSETQ. Trimming at V came to 5 bases and at J to 1 base, leaving 3 bases not matched to a gene. The length of the CDR3 is 14 residues. The CDR3 DNA is TGCGCCAGCAGGCCGGGACAGGGCACAGATACGCAGTATTTT. Translating gives CASRPGQGTDTQYF.

This clonotype was picked up many times. The limits of the CDR3 on the DNA are not certain, so only TCRdb's listed CDR3 is given. This chain links TRBV6-1 with TRBJ1-2; the D call in the table, TRBD1, was not verified against the DNA. The CDR3 sequence runs 15 residues, both termini included. Germline V lookup: CDR1 MNHNS, CDR2 SASEGT. The CDR3 spells CASSDVGQGILWNTF.

As to this clonotype: The junction and the germline gene differ at one end; a read error may be behind it. The gene calls are TRBV11-3 and TRBJ1-1; TRBD1 is a possible D gene (5 bases). Germline CDR1 is SGHNT and CDR2 is YENEEA. The CDR3 has 13 residues. The CDR3 sequence: CASGTTANTEAFF. The CDR3 DNA sequence: TGTGCCAGCGGTACGACAGCGAACACTGAAGCTTTCTTC.

As DNA, the CDR3 is TGCAGTGCGCCCAGGGTCCTGCCCTATGGCTACACCTTC. Translating gives CSAPRVLPYGYTF. This chain links TRBV20-1 with TRBJ1-2; tentatively, D is TRBD1 (5 bases). V dropped 6 bases and J dropped 4 bases, with 15 bases sitting between them. Looked up from germline, CDR1 is DFQATT and CDR2 is SNEGSKA (reference sequence). The CDR3 is made up of 13 amino acids.

This clonotype was detected ten times or more. The chain has TRBV7-8 and TRBJ2-7, with D perhaps TRBD1 (6 bases). The CDR3 totals 15 residues. Germline values: CDR1 SGHVS, CDR2 FQNEAQ. V lost 2 bases and J lost 2, with 13 bases in between. The CDR3 sequence: CASSLQRTDPYEQYF. CDR3 in DNA: TGTGCCAGCAGCTTACAGCGGACAGACCCCTACGAGCAGTACTTC.

As to this clonotype: A read error may explain this, as a much larger clone is one base away. The chain employs TRBV11-1 and TRBJ2-7; 11 nucleotides match TRBD2. CDR1 and CDR2 from the germline V gene are SGHAT and FQDESV (reference sequence). The CDR3 has 17 residues. CDR3 sequence reads: CASSLYPSGRRSYEQCF. The CDR3 coding sequence is TGTGCCAGCAGCTTATACCCTAGCGGGAGGCGCTCCTACGAGCAGTGCTTC.

This clonotype was detected many times. The gene calls are TRBV6-1 and TRBJ2-7; D not resolved. From germline, CDR1 is MNHNS and CDR2 SASEGT. V was cut by 3 bases and J by 2 bases, with 17 bases left in between. The CDR3 sequence is 16 residues long. CDR3: CASSDPRYDITYEQYF. CDR3 nucleotides: TGTGCCAGCAGTGACCCACGTTATGACATAACCTACGAGCAGTACTTC.

The rearrangement uses TRBV29-1 and TRBJ2-7; 8 nucleotides match TRBD2. CDR3 size: 11 residues. From germline, CDR1 is SQVTM and CDR2 ANQGSEA. J gave up 7 bases and V 4 bases, and 3 bases lay outside the gene matches. The CDR3 reads CSVGLAFEQYF. The DNA of the CDR3 is TGCAGCGTTGGACTAGCGTTTGAGCAGTACTTC.

The chain joins TRBV5-5 to TRBJ2-5; TRBD2 might be the D (5 bases). CDR1 is SGHKS and CDR2 is YYEKEE in the germline V gene (reference sequence). The CDR3 has 14 residues. V dropped 6 bases and J dropped 5 bases, with 17 bases sitting between them. Here the CDR3 reads CASTFGGGGETQYF. The DNA for the CDR3 is TGTGCCAGCACCTTTGGCGGAGGCGGGGAGACCCAGTACTTC.

This clonotype was observed at least ten times. CDR3 in amino acids: CASSFRGGRTDTQYF. CDR3 sequence (DNA): TGTGCCAGCAGCTTTCGGGGGGGCCGGACAGATACGCAGTATTTT. The chain has TRBV11-2 and TRBJ2-3, with TRBD2 identical over 8 bases. Germline CDR1 is SGHAT and CDR2 is FQNNGV. V was pared by 3 bases and J by 3 bases, with 5 bases of the junction left unmatched. The CDR3 spans 15 residues.

The genes are TRBV5-5 and TRBJ1-5; TRBD1 matches at 9 bases. This CDR3 contains 16 residues. The ends lost 2 bases at V and 2 bases at J; junction bases unmatched: 5. Germline CDR1 and CDR2: SGHKS and YYEKEE (reference sequence). The CDR3 is CASSLQGAGGNQPQHF. Written as DNA, the CDR3 is TGTGCCAGCAGCTTACAGGGGGCAGGAGGCAATCAGCCCCAGCATTTT. The full variable domain, rest sourced from reference TRBV5-5 and TRBJ1-5, is DAGVTQSPTHLIKTRGQQVTLRCSPISGHKSVSWYQQVLGQGPQFIFQYYEKEERGRGNFPDRFSARQFPNYSSELNVNALLLGDSALYLCASSLQGAGGNQPQHFGDGTRLSIL.

The V and J genes are TRBV19 and TRBJ1-1; TRBD1 might be the D (5 bases). The germline V and J ends were trimmed by 3 bases and 5 bases, with 13 bases remaining between them. The CDR3 sequence is 14 residues long. The V gene's germline CDR1 is LNHDA and CDR2 SQIVND (reference sequence). The DNA for the CDR3 is TGTGCCAGTAGTATCCTCTCCGGGACTACTGAAGCTTTCTTT. Residues: CASSILSGTTEAFF. The full variable domain, in which reference TRBV19 and TRBJ1-1 provide the parts outside the CDR3, is DGGITQSPKYLFRKEGQNVTLSCEQNLNHDAMYWYRQDPGQGLRLIYYSQIVNDFQKGDIAEGYSVSREKKESFPLTVTSAQKNPTAFYLCASSILSGTTEAFFGQGTRLTVV.

V usage is TRBV20-1 and J usage is TRBJ2-7; 9 bases are shared with TRBD2. Germline trimming cut 0 bases from V and 3 bases from J; bases unmatched to any gene: 6. The CDR3 is 15 residues long. Germline V gene lookup returns CDR1 DFQATT and CDR2 SNEGSKA (reference sequence). The CDR3 DNA is TGCAGTGCTAGAGATCCTTTGCGGGGGGGCTACGAGCAGTACTTC. Translating gives CSARDPLRGGYEQYF.

At least ten counts were recorded for this clonotype. The chain couples TRBV2 to TRBJ2-1, with D unresolved. In germline, CDR1 is SNHLY, CDR2 FYNNEI. V was pared by 7 bases and J by 11 bases, with 18 bases between. The CDR3 is 13 residues long. For the CDR3, the DNA is TGTGCCAGCATCCCTCAATTGACAATGAAGCAGTTCTTC. Translation gives CASIPQLTMKQFF.

This chain connects TRBV10-3 to TRBJ1-1, with D unclear. The length of the CDR3 is 13 residues. CDR1 is ENHRY and CDR2 is SYGVKD in the germline V gene. Trimming pared 6 bases from V and 1 base from J, leaving 9 bases between. Here the CDR3 reads CAIREAQNTEAFF. In DNA form, the CDR3 reads TGTGCCATCAGGGAGGCACAGAACACTGAAGCTTTCTTT.

This clonotype was counted many times. The V call is TRBV6-1, the J call TRBJ1-6, with 9 positions matching TRBD1. Unmatched junction bases numbered 9, after V lost 8 bases and J lost 7 bases. Germline-derived CDR1 and CDR2 are MNHNS and SASEGT. The CDR3 totals 15 residues. This CDR3 reads CASLGPGTGNSPLHF. CDR3 bases: TGTGCCAGCCTGGGACCCGGGACAGGGAATTCACCCCTCCACTTT.